This T cell receptor beta chain was captured in a study of blood T cell repertoires in COVID-19. Study at large: The analysed material was cDNA or gDNA that came from T cells, B-cell-depleted T cells, or PBMCs.

V lost 4 bases to trimming and J lost 3 bases; unmatched junction nucleotides: 6. Germline V lookup: CDR1 SGHRS, CDR2 YFSETQ. The CDR3 runs to 15 residues. Method: immunoSEQ multiplex PCR; TCRdb's copy keeps in-frame clones and lacks some. The sample lists 24,000 or so clones, 86% occurring once. This chain joins TRBV5-1 and TRBJ2-7; the match to TRBD2 covers 11 bases. Sequencing used peripheral blood. The sequence was obtained from a human donor with acute or convalescent COVID-19. The donor label of this sample is uncertain. The CDR3 DNA is TGCGCCAGCAGCGTGGGACTAGCGGAAAACTACGAGCAGTACTTC. Protein sequence: CASSVGLAENYEQYF.